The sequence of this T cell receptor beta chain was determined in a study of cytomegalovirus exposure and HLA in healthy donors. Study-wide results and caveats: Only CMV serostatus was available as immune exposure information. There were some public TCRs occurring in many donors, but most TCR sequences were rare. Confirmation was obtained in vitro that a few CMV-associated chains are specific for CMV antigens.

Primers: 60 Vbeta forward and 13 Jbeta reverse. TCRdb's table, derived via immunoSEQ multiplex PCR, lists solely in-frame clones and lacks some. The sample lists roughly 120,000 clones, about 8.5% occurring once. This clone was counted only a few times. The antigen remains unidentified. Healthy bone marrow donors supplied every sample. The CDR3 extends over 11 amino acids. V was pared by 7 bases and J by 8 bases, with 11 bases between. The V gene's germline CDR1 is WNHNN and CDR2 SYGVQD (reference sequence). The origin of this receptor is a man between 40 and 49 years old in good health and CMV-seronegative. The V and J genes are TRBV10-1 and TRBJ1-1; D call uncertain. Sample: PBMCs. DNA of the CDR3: TGCGCCAGCAAGAACGGGTACGAAGCTTTCTTT. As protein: CASKNGYEAFF.